The entry below gives a single T cell receptor beta chain sequence along with its context. Its specificity is unknown. The data are from a study of beta chain features in type 1 diabetes. V dropped 5 bases and J dropped 6 bases, with 16 bases sitting between them. The CDR3 covers 14 residues. Germline loops: CDR1 MNHEY, CDR2 SVGAGI. It was via CD45RO/CCR7/CD25/CD127/CD95/CD27 that CD4+ naive, central memory, regulatory and stem cell-like memory cells were sorted. Findings and caveats of the study: Reads derived from cDNA could over-represent cells showing high TCR expression.

Expressed TCRB transcripts got sequenced, as all isolated RNA was reverse transcribed. Profiled with immunoSEQ multiplex PCR; TCRdb holds only in-frame clones, not every one. The sample shows 130,000 or so clones, 9.2% of them seen only once. The material sequenced was central memory CD4+ T cells from blood. The chain has TRBV6-5 and TRBJ1-2; perhaps TRBD1 as D (5 bases). The TCR comes from a man between 18 and 35 years old in good health. CDR3 coding DNA: TGTGCCAGCAGTGTTATAAGGGGAATCGATGGCTACACCTTC. It encodes CASSVIRGIDGYTF.